Presented here are 12 T cell receptor beta chains from one specimen sequenced in a study of cytomegalovirus exposure and HLA in healthy donors. PCR was performed using 60 Vbeta and 13 Jbeta primers. Sequencing was performed with immunoSEQ multiplex PCR; in TCRdb, only in-frame clones are kept and a portion is missing. The sample records 150,000 to 200,000 clones, roughly 85% being singletons. Specimen: PBMCs. These receptors came from a woman in her 50s in good health and CMV-seronegative.

This sequence joins TRBV11-2 and TRBJ2-5; 9 positions match TRBD1. The germline gives CDR1 SGHAT, CDR2 FQNNGV. Unmatched junction bases numbered 13, after V lost 5 bases and J lost 3 bases. This CDR3 is 17 amino acids long. This CDR3 reads CASSPGQGGIGKETQYF. The CDR3 nucleotides read TGTGCCAGCAGCCCGGGACAGGGAGGGATCGGGAAAGAGACCCAGTACTTC.

CDR3 sequence: CASSLDGTVLNYGYTF. In DNA, the CDR3 is TGTGCCAGCAGCTTAGATGGGACAGTTCTTAACTATGGCTACACCTTC. The chain has TRBV7-2 and TRBJ1-2; 7 positions match TRBD1. The CDR3 consists of 16 residues. After removal of 1 base from V and 1 base from J, the junction contained 6 bases not matched to a gene. From germline, CDR1 is SGHTA and CDR2 FQGNSA.

The chain employs TRBV5-1 and TRBJ1-1; 7 bases align to TRBD1. Germline V gene lookup returns CDR1 SGHRS and CDR2 YFSETQ. This CDR3 comprises 15 residues. Losses at the gene ends were 3 bases for V and 6 bases for J; bases not matched to a gene: 11. The CDR3 region is CASSYGQVRRAEAFF. In DNA, the CDR3 is TGCGCCAGCAGCTACGGACAGGTTCGGAGGGCTGAAGCTTTCTTT.

This chain joins TRBV28 and TRBJ2-7, with 15 bases lining up with TRBD2. Germline lookup yields CDR1 MDHEN and CDR2 SYDVKM. The CDR3 is 15 amino acids. The V segment lost 5 bases and the J segment 5 bases; nucleotides outside the gene matches: 4. The CDR3 DNA reads as TGTGCCAGCAGTCTGGGGACTAGCGGGAGGAACGAGCAGTACTTC. Translated, it gives CASSLGTSGRNEQYF.

V usage is TRBV25-1 and J usage is TRBJ2-7; D is perhaps TRBD1 (5 bases). The V gene's germline CDR1 is MGHDK and CDR2 SYGVNS. V was shortened by 3 bases and J by 5 bases, with 17 bases between the two germline ends. CDR3 size: 15 residues. Written as DNA, the CDR3 is TGTGCCAGCAGTGACCTCAATCAGGGTGCCGACGAGCAGTACTTC. Its translation: CASSDLNQGADEQYF.

The chain carries TRBV5-1 and TRBJ1-6; a weak D match, TRBD1 (5 bases). The germline gives CDR1 SGHRS, CDR2 YFSETQ. The CDR3 is 15 residues long. V shed 1 base and J shed 3 bases, with 8 bases lying between them. CDR3 coding DNA: TGCGCCAGCAGCTTGCAGGGCAGCTATAATTCACCCCTCCACTTT. It encodes CASSLQGSYNSPLHF.

The chain joins TRBV5-4 to TRBJ2-5; D call uncertain. The CDR3 has 13 residues. The germline V and J ends were trimmed by 0 bases and 2 bases, with 5 bases remaining between them. CDR1 and CDR2 from the germline V gene are SGHNT and YYREEE (reference sequence). CDR3 coding DNA: TGTGCCAGCAGCTTGGTACAGCAAGAGACCCAGTACTTC. It encodes CASSLVQQETQYF. Looking up the rest from reference TRBV5-4 and TRBJ2-5 gives the full variable domain: ETGVTQSPTHLIKTRGQQVTLRCSSQSGHNTVSWYQQALGQGPQFIFQYYREEENGRGNFPPRFSGLQFPNYSSELNVNALELDDSALYLCASSLVQQETQYFGPGTRLLVL.

The gene calls are TRBV30 and TRBJ2-3; 9 bases fit TRBD2. Germline lookup yields CDR1 GTSNPN and CDR2 SVGIG (reference sequence). Trimming removed 0 bases from V and 4 bases from J; junction bases left unmatched: 2. The CDR3 consists of 14 residues. The chain's CDR3 is CAWSVGLASDTQYF. CDR3 coding DNA: TGTGCCTGGAGTGTTGGACTAGCGTCAGATACGCAGTATTTT.

The rearrangement uses TRBV7-2 and TRBJ2-7; unclear D gene. The germline V gene has CDR1 SGHTA and CDR2 FQGNSA. CDR3 length: 15 residues. V was shortened by 5 bases and J by 4 bases, with 18 bases between the two germline ends. The CDR3 loop reads CASSRVSDSGYEQYF. The CDR3, as DNA: TGTGCCAGCAGCCGGGTTAGTGACTCGGGTTACGAGCAGTACTTC. The whole variable domain, remainder taken from reference TRBV7-2 and TRBJ2-7, is GAGVSQSPSNKVTEKGKDVELRCDPISGHTALYWYRQSLGQGLEFLIYFQGNSAPDKSGLPSDRFSAERTGGSVSTLTIQRTQQEDSAVYLCASSRVSDSGYEQYFGPGTRLTVT.

The chain employs TRBV30 and TRBJ1-6, with 8 nucleotides matching TRBD1. Trimming at V came to 4 bases and at J to 7 bases, leaving 3 bases not matched to a gene. The CDR3 loop spans 13 amino acids. Germline V gene sequence: CDR1 GTSNPN, CDR2 SVGIG (reference sequence). The CDR3 here is CAWIGQGNSPLHF. In nucleotides, the CDR3 is TGTGCCTGGATAGGACAGGGAAATTCACCCCTCCACTTT.

The V call is TRBV27, the J call TRBJ2-5; TRBD2 might be the D (5 bases). Per germline, CDR1 MNHEY and CDR2 SMNVEV (reference sequence). Trimming took 3 bases from V and 3 from J, leaving 11 bases between them. The CDR3 totals 14 residues. The CDR3: CASSLTGSEETQYF. The DNA of the CDR3 is TGTGCCAGCAGTTTGACGGGGTCGGAAGAGACCCAGTACTTC.

This chain links TRBV5-6 with TRBJ1-3, with 10 bases aligning to TRBD1. This CDR3 has 15 residues. Germline values: CDR1 SGHDT, CDR2 YYEEEE. Trimming took 5 bases from V and 0 from J; bases not matched to a gene: 2. CDR3 nucleotides: TGTGCCAGCAGTTGGACAGGGGGCTCTGGAAACACCATATATTTT. Amino acid sequence: CASSWTGGSGNTIYF.